The clone carrying this T cell receptor (beta chain) was observed a few times. The CDR3 is 14 amino acids. The germline CDR1 and CDR2 sequences are LGHNA and YNFKEQ. The V end lost 1 base, the J end lost 5 bases, and 11 bases lay between the germline ends. This entry belongs to a study of blood T cell repertoires in COVID-19. About the research overall: Sample material is recorded as cDNA or gDNA derived from T cells, B-cell-depleted T cells, or PBMCs.

Under the authors' procedure: It was from reference gene primer amplification that nucleated cell counts were estimated. Data came from immunoSEQ multiplex PCR; TCRdb stores just in-frame clones and leaves some out. That table is the source of V, J and clone size, and D and trimming were worked out from the DNA. The sample yields about 200,000 clones, just over 85% seen once. Which cohort a participant joined came from the clinical history participants gave. V is TRBV4-2 and J is TRBJ1-2; D call uncertain. The sample consisted of PBMCs or T cells enriched from blood (not recorded which). This sequence originates from a woman aged 35 to 49 with acute COVID-19. Written as DNA, the CDR3 is TGTGCCAGCAGCCAAGTTGCCCAGTTATATGGCTACACCTTC. It encodes CASSQVAQLYGYTF.